This passage covers 14 T cell receptor beta chains from one sample sequenced in a study of Graves' ophthalmopathy and Graves' hyperthyroidism (dated 2018 in TCRdb). Sequencing instrument: Illumina HiSeq 2000. For repertoire sequencing, TCR beta CDR3 regions were amplified from RNA transcripts. A first-round RT-PCR used HTBI primers with the Qiagen OneStep RT-PCR kit, followed by a second-round multiplex PCR, size selection and purification. TCRdb reprocessing: public reads trimmed at Q25 with fastp, clones called with MiXCR, in-frame beta chains kept. Rows are unified per CDR3 protein, each entry keeping the most common DNA and genes. This sample is represented by 900,000 to 1,200,000 distinct CDR3 sequences; around a third of them were singletons. The ten largest clonotypes hold over 8.5% of the sample. Sequenced: peripheral blood or thyroid tissue (not recorded which). The source of these receptors is an adult man with Graves' hyperthyroidism.

Only a few counts were recorded for this clonotype. The J gene is TRBJ1-6, the V gene TRBV6-5, with D maybe TRBD1 (5 bases). V was cut by 5 bases and J by 6 bases, with 14 bases left in between. The CDR3 loop spans 15 amino acids. Germline assignment: CDR1 MNHEY and CDR2 SVGAGI. CDR3 in amino acids: CASSLRDLFNSPLHF. Written as DNA, the CDR3 is TGTGCCAGCAGTCTAAGGGACCTTTTTAATTCACCCCTCCACTTT.

CDR3 region: CASSPTEQRETQYF. The CDR3 DNA reads as TGTGCCAGCAGTCCTACCGAACAGCGGGAGACCCAGTACTTC. The V gene is TRBV25-1, the J gene TRBJ2-5; TRBD2 might be the D (5 bases). CDR1 is MGHDK, CDR2 SYGVNS, per germline. The V end was cut by 5 bases, the J end by 5 bases, with 15 bases between. The CDR3 is made up of 14 amino acids. The entire variable domain, with the rest obtained from reference TRBV25-1 and TRBJ2-5, is as follows: EADIYQTPRYLVIGTGKKITLECSQTMGHDKMYWYQQDPGMELHLIHYSYGVNSTEKGDLSSESTVSRIRTEHFPLTLESARPSHTSQYLCASSPTEQRETQYFGPGTRLLVL.

The rearrangement uses TRBV7-2 and TRBJ1-5, with a tentative D call TRBD1 (5 bases). V lost 5 bases to trimming and J lost 0 bases, with 14 bases between them. Germline loops: CDR1 SGHTA, CDR2 FQGNSA. The CDR3 has 16 residues. Here the CDR3 reads CASSLRADNSNQPQHF. Here the CDR3 DNA reads TGTGCCAGCAGCCTCAGAGCGGACAATAGCAATCAGCCCCAGCATTTT.

This clonotype has ten or more counts. Relative to the germline gene, one junction end is altered; a read error may explain this. The chain joins TRBV4-1 to TRBJ1-2; D is ambiguous. Germline CDR1 MGHRA, CDR2 YSYEKL. This CDR3 is built from 14 residues. CDR3 residues: CASSQDGRNYGYTF. The CDR3, as DNA: TGTGCCAGCAGCCAGGACGGAAGAAACTATGGCTACACCTTC.

This clonotype has at least ten counts. The chain couples TRBV5-5 to TRBJ1-1; D perhaps matches TRBD1 (5 bases). V dropped 0 bases and J dropped 5 bases, with 14 bases sitting between them. There are 15 residues in the CDR3. The germline V gene has CDR1 SGHKS and CDR2 YYEKEE (reference sequence). As DNA, the CDR3 is TGTGCCAGCAGCTTGGATTTGGGGCGCGGGACTGAAGCTTTCTTT. The encoded protein is CASSLDLGRGTEAFF.

This clonotype was counted ten times or more. The rearrangement uses TRBV10-3 and TRBJ2-2; tentatively, D is TRBD2 (5 bases). This CDR3 is 15 amino acids long. V lost 2 bases and J lost 4, with 11 bases in between. Germline V gene data show CDR1 as ENHRY and CDR2 as SYGVKD. Here the CDR3 reads CAISEGQEATGELFF. CDR3 sequence (DNA): TGTGCCATCAGTGAGGGTCAGGAGGCCACCGGGGAGCTGTTTTTT.

This clonotype appeared many times. The rearrangement links TRBV25-1 to TRBJ2-7; D is undetermined. This CDR3 spans 14 amino acids. V lost 4 bases, J lost 0 bases, and 10 bases lay in between. Germline V gene data show CDR1 as MGHDK and CDR2 as SYGVNS. CDR3 loop: CASSGLFASYEQYF. The CDR3 nucleotides read TGTGCCAGCAGTGGCCTGTTTGCCTCCTACGAGCAGTACTTC.

This clonotype was seen repeatedly, ten times or more. This sequence joins TRBV7-9 and TRBJ1-5, with a weak D call TRBD1 (6 bases). CDR3 length: 16 residues. V lost 2 bases and J 11 bases, leaving 22 bases between the germline ends. Germline assignment: CDR1 SEHNR and CDR2 FQNEAQ (reference sequence). The chain's CDR3 is CASSLKSPWGQSSQHF. In DNA form, the CDR3 reads TGTGCCAGCAGCTTAAAGTCCCCATGGGGACAATCGTCCCAGCATTTT. The whole variable domain, filled in from reference TRBV7-9 and TRBJ1-5, reads DTGVSQNPRHKITKRGQNVTFRCDPISEHNRLYWYRQTLGQGPEFLTYFQNEAQLEKSRLLSDRFSAERPKGSFSTLEIQRTEQGDSAMYLCASSLKSPWGQSSQHFGDGTRLSIL.

The chain has TRBV10-2 and TRBJ1-2; 10 nucleotides line up with TRBD1. The CDR3 contains 19 residues. Germline CDR1 WSHSY, CDR2 SAAADI. V was clipped by 5 bases and J by 4 bases; unmatched bases: 19. As DNA, the CDR3 is TGCGCCAGCAGTTTCCCTACGACAGGGGGCGTTCTTTCTGGCTATGGCTACACCTTC. Translation: CASSFPTTGGVLSGYGYTF.

The V and J genes are TRBV5-8 and TRBJ1-5, with 10 bases fitting TRBD1. This CDR3 region has 16 residues. V shed 0 bases, J shed 11 bases, and the junction held 11 bases outside the gene matches. Germline V gene sequence: CDR1 SGHTS, CDR2 YDEGEE. The CDR3 nucleotides are TGTGCCAGCAGCTTGGCGTCGACAGGGGGCATGGAGACCCAGCATTTT. Translated: CASSLASTGGMETQHF.

This clonotype has more than one count but fewer than ten. V is TRBV12-3 or TRBV12-4 and J is TRBJ2-7, with 7 bases lining up with TRBD2. The V segment lost 2 bases and the J segment 3 bases; nucleotides outside the gene matches: 7. The CDR3 loop spans 15 amino acids. The chain's CDR3 is CASSLLAETNYEQYF. CDR3 bases: TGTGCCAGCAGTTTACTAGCGGAGACCAACTACGAGCAGTACTTC.

The J gene is TRBJ1-5, the V gene TRBV12-3 or TRBV12-4; 8 nucleotides agree with TRBD1. CDR3 length: 13 residues. Unmatched junction bases numbered 3, after V lost 6 bases and J lost 5 bases. CDR3 protein: CASRPGQDQPQHF. The CDR3 DNA reads as TGTGCCAGCAGACCGGGACAGGATCAGCCCCAGCATTTT.

This clonotype was picked up many times. This rearrangement joins TRBV20-1 to TRBJ1-6, with unresolved D. The CDR3 is made up of 14 amino acids. The germline V gene encodes CDR1 DFQATT and CDR2 SNEGSKA (reference sequence). V lost 6 bases and J 9 bases, leaving 18 bases between the germline ends. In DNA, the CDR3 is TGCAGTGCACATCCCGATCTGGGGTTTTCACCCCTCCACTTT. Translated: CSAHPDLGFSPLHF.

This chain uses TRBV10-2 with TRBJ1-1; TRBD1 is a possible D gene (5 bases). With 4 bases removed from V and 0 bases from J, the gap between germline ends came to 9 bases. Looked up from germline, CDR1 is WSHSY and CDR2 is SAAADI. The CDR3 is made up of 14 amino acids. The CDR3 nucleotides read TGCGCCAGCAGTGGAGGGGACCTGAACACTGAAGCTTTCTTT. Its translation: CASSGGDLNTEAFF.